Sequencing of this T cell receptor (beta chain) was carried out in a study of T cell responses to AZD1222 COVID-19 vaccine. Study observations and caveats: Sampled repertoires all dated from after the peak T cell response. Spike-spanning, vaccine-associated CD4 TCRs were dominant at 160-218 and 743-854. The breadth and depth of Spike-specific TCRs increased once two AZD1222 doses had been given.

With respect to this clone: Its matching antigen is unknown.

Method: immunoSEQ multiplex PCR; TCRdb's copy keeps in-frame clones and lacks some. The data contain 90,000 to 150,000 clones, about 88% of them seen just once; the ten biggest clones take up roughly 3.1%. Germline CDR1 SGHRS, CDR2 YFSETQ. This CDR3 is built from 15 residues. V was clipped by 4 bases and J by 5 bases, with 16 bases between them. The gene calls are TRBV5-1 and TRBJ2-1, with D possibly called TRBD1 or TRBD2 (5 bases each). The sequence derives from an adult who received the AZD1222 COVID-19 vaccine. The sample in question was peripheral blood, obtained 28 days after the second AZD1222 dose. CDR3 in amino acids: CASSAAGTRNNEQFF. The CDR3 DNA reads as TGCGCCAGCAGCGCTGCCGGGACCAGAAACAATGAGCAGTTCTTC.